This passage covers 26 T cell receptor beta chains from one sample sequenced in a study of monozygotic twins with inflammatory bowel disease. TCRdb derives one entry per CDR3 protein from the 5' RACE reads, leaving out DNA. The specimen's table records more than 300,000 distinct CDR3 sequences. The sequenced sample consisted of blood. These receptors all come from a human donor with ulcerative colitis or Crohn's disease, or a healthy co-twin of an affected twin (not recorded which).

This sequence joins TRBV6-1 and TRBJ2-1; there is no DNA to check the TCRdb D call of TRBD1. The CDR3 extends over 15 amino acids. Germline CDR1 MNHNS, CDR2 SASEGT. This CDR3 is CASRLISGNDNEQFF.

The chain uses TRBV29-1 and TRBJ2-7. Germline V lookup: CDR1 SQVTM, CDR2 ANQGSEA. This CDR3 is built from 12 residues. The CDR3 reads CSARISSYEQYF.

V usage is TRBV20-1 and J usage is TRBJ1-4; absent DNA, TCRdb's TRBD1 call cannot be checked. Per germline, CDR1 DFQATT and CDR2 SNEGSKA (reference sequence). CDR3 length equals 14 residues. CDR3 in amino acids: CSARGQPTNEKLFF.

The chain has TRBV4-1 and TRBJ1-2. Looked up from germline, CDR1 is MGHRA and CDR2 is YSYEKL. This CDR3 is 13 amino acids long. CDR3 residues: CASSQPTNYGYTF.

This chain uses TRBV15 with TRBJ2-2. The CDR3 has 14 amino acids. CDR1 LNHNV and CDR2 YYDKDF come from the germline V gene (reference sequence). This CDR3 is CATSRDKATGELFF.

The rearrangement uses TRBV29-1 and TRBJ1-5. This CDR3 contains 13 residues. Looked up from germline, CDR1 is SQVTM and CDR2 is ANQGSEA. The CDR3 region is CSVGPSSNQPQHF.

The rearrangement uses TRBV29-1 and TRBJ2-2; the TCRdb D gene call, TRBD1, has no DNA to confirm it. Germline V gives CDR1 SQVTM, CDR2 ANQGSEA. CDR3 length equals 16 residues. The CDR3 sequence: CSVQSRGRTDTGELFF.

This chain uses TRBV5-1 with TRBJ2-7; without DNA, the TCRdb call of TRBD1 cannot be checked. Germline V lookup: CDR1 SGHRS, CDR2 YFSETQ. The CDR3 loop spans 15 amino acids. The CDR3 protein is CASSLQGSSPYEQYF.

CDR3: CATSTGVGEQYF. The chain couples TRBV15 to TRBJ2-7. Looked up from germline, CDR1 is LNHNV and CDR2 is YYDKDF (reference sequence). CDR3 length equals 12 residues. The full variable domain, in which reference TRBV15 and TRBJ2-7 provide the parts outside the CDR3, is DAMVIQNPRYQVTQFGKPVTLSCSQTLNHNVMYWYQQKSSQAPKLLFHYYDKDFNNEADTPDNFQSRRPNTSFCFLDIRSPGLGDTAMYLCATSTGVGEQYFGPGTRLTVT.

The chain links TRBV13 to TRBJ1-2; TCRdb lists TRBD1, though no DNA is available to test this call. Germline V lookup: CDR1 PRHDT, CDR2 FYEKMQ (reference sequence). This CDR3 comprises 17 residues. CDR3 in amino acids: CASSQTRDIPMNYGYTF.

The rearrangement links TRBV5-1 to TRBJ2-7; absent DNA, TCRdb's TRBD2 call cannot be checked. In germline, CDR1 is SGHRS, CDR2 YFSETQ. The CDR3 sequence is 15 residues long. The chain's CDR3 is CASSLGIGRNYEQYF.

The rearrangement links TRBV5-1 to TRBJ2-7; TCRdb designates TRBD1, a call that cannot be tested without DNA. The germline CDR1 and CDR2 sequences are SGHRS and YFSETQ. CDR3 size: 16 residues. The CDR3 sequence: CASSRSTHRDWYEQYF.

The V gene is TRBV5-1, the J gene TRBJ2-3; TCRdb proposes TRBD1, but this gene call is untestable without DNA. CDR3 size: 13 residues. Germline-derived CDR1 and CDR2 are SGHRS and YFSETQ. CDR3 amino acids: CASSTAGADTQYF.

V gene TRBV12-3 or TRBV12-4 combines with J gene TRBJ1-5; TCRdb's D gene call, TRBD1, goes unchecked for lack of DNA. The CDR3 is 15 residues long. CDR3 loop: CASSTSGVSNQPQHF.

The J gene is TRBJ2-6, the V gene TRBV14; no DNA is available, so the TRBD2 call from TCRdb remains unchecked. CDR1 is SGHDN, CDR2 FVKESK, per germline. The CDR3 spans 14 residues. The CDR3 region is CATRISGGANVLTF.

The chain employs TRBV4-1 and TRBJ1-6; TCRdb names TRBD1, which stays unverified in the absence of DNA. The germline V gene has CDR1 MGHRA and CDR2 YSYEKL. CDR3 length equals 17 residues. The CDR3: CASSQGDSGSYNSPLHF.

The rearrangement joins TRBV18 to TRBJ2-7; the D call of TRBD2 rests on TCRdb alone, since no DNA is present to check it. This CDR3 has 14 amino acids. The germline V gene encodes CDR1 KGHSH and CDR2 LQKENI. CDR3 residues: CASFEGGPFYEQYF.

V is TRBV6-2 or TRBV6-3 and J is TRBJ2-3; the TRBD1 assignment by TCRdb is unverifiable without DNA. This CDR3 comprises 17 residues. Looked up from germline, CDR1 is MNHEY and CDR2 is SVGEGT. CDR3 in amino acids: CASRPLGGLDPTDTQYF.

The rearrangement links TRBV10-3 to TRBJ1-1; the TCRdb call, TRBD1, lacks DNA for checking. The CDR3 loop spans 17 amino acids. In germline, CDR1 is ENHRY, CDR2 SYGVKD. Here the CDR3 reads CAIRLSGQGNMNTEAFF.

The genes are TRBV2 and TRBJ1-1; checking the TCRdb D call of TRBD1 is not possible without DNA. CDR1 and CDR2 (germline): SNHLY, FYNNEI. This CDR3 is built from 13 residues. CDR3 amino acids: CASSPGGITEAFF.

The V and J genes are TRBV6-2 or TRBV6-3 and TRBJ1-4; TCRdb returns TRBD1, unconfirmable since there is no DNA. Germline assignment: CDR1 MNHEY and CDR2 SVGEGT. The CDR3 runs 16 residues. Here the CDR3 reads CASRNPIGTQHEKLFF.

V gene TRBV4-2 combines with J gene TRBJ2-1; the D call of TRBD2 rests on TCRdb alone, since no DNA is present to check it. CDR3 length equals 17 residues. Germline CDR1 and CDR2: LGHNA and YNFKEQ. Here the CDR3 reads CASSSFLAGDDINEQFF.

This rearrangement joins TRBV18 to TRBJ1-5; TCRdb outputs TRBD1, but without DNA this stays unchecked. The length of the CDR3 is 15 residues. Germline V gives CDR1 KGHSH, CDR2 LQKENI. The CDR3 loop reads CASSPSPQGTQPQHF. The full variable domain, in which reference TRBV18 and TRBJ1-5 provide the parts outside the CDR3, is NAGVMQNPRHLVRRRGQEARLRCSPMKGHSHVYWYRQLPEEGLKFMVYLQKENIIDESGMPKERFSAEFPKEGPSILRIQQVVRGDSAAYFCASSPSPQGTQPQHFGDGTRLSIL.

This chain connects TRBV20-1 to TRBJ2-2. CDR3 length: 14 residues. Germline CDR1 and CDR2: DFQATT and SNEGSKA (reference sequence). CDR3 region: CSARALKNTGELFF.

The rearrangement links TRBV9 to TRBJ1-2; TCRdb outputs TRBD1, but without DNA this stays unchecked. The CDR3 totals 14 residues. In germline, CDR1 is SGDLS, CDR2 YYNGEE. This chain's CDR3 is CASSGRDRPGGYTF. The entire variable domain, with the rest obtained from reference TRBV9 and TRBJ1-2, is as follows: DSGVTQTPKHLITATGQRVTLRCSPRSGDLSVYWYQQSLDQGLQFLIQYYNGEERAKGNILERFSAQQFPDLHSELNLSSLELGDSALYFCASSGRDRPGGYTFGSGTRLTVV.

The chain joins TRBV7-2 to TRBJ2-6; TCRdb's D call, TRBD2, is unchecked because there is no DNA. The CDR3 spans 17 residues. The germline gives CDR1 SGHTA, CDR2 FQGNSA. The CDR3 is CASSSIARPSGANVLTF.